One and the same sample provided the 23 T cell receptor beta chains below, sequenced in a study of OX40 agonist ivuxolimab in advanced cancers. Preparation of the library involved the immunoSEQ multiplex PCR assay. Drawn from immuneACCESS, this table holds only the in-frame rearrangements with V and J called that TCRdb kept. Clones are partly lost; checked studies trace under half to an unresolved V gene and leave the rest unexplained. The sample table contains tens of thousands of clones; only one count was recorded for approximately 84% of them. In total, the top ten clones hold roughly 5.3% of the sample. The material was CD4+ or CD8+ T cells sorted from blood, obtained in a trial of the OX40 agonist ivuxolimab. These receptors came from an adult with an advanced solid tumor such as melanoma, head and neck, liver or kidney cancer.

CDR3 loop: CAISVTTSRPYEQYF. Written as DNA, the CDR3 is TGTGCCATCAGTGTAACTACTAGTCGGCCCTACGAGCAGTACTTC. The V gene is TRBV10-3, the J gene TRBJ2-7; D is possibly TRBD2 (5 bases). This CDR3 has 15 residues. V was trimmed by 4 bases and J by 2 bases, leaving 15 bases between them. Germline V gene data show CDR1 as ENHRY and CDR2 as SYGVKD.

The V and J genes are TRBV2 and TRBJ2-5; 10 bases map to TRBD2. The CDR3 is made up of 15 amino acids. The junction had 7 bases not matched to a gene; V was cut back by 7 bases and J by 2 bases. Germline values: CDR1 SNHLY, CDR2 FYNNEI. CDR3 coding DNA: TGTGCCAGCACCCTTAGCGGGGGGACGCAAGAGACCCAGTACTTC. Protein product: CASTLSGGTQETQYF.

V usage is TRBV15 and J usage is TRBJ1-2, with a possible D match to TRBD1 (5 bases). The V end lost 0 bases, the J end lost 1 base, and 6 bases lay between the germline ends. Germline CDR1 reads LNHNV; CDR2 reads YYDKDF (reference sequence). This CDR3 contains 14 residues. CDR3: CATSREGVNYGYTF. CDR3 sequence (DNA): TGTGCCACCAGCAGAGAAGGGGTTAACTATGGCTACACCTTC.

J is TRBJ1-1 and V is TRBV11-3; D is unclear. Germline CDR1 and CDR2: SGHNT and YENEEA. The V gene lost 5 bases and the J gene lost 4 bases, with 14 bases spanning the gap. The CDR3 contains 14 residues. The CDR3 reads CASSPGSTSTEAFF. CDR3 nucleotides: TGTGCCAGCAGCCCCGGGAGCACCTCCACTGAAGCTTTCTTT.

The rearrangement uses TRBV25-1 and TRBJ1-1; D may be TRBD1 (5 bases). CDR1 is MGHDK and CDR2 is SYGVNS in the germline V gene. Trimming shortened V by 4 bases and J by 4 bases, and 16 bases separated the two germline ends. CDR3 size: 15 residues. The DNA for the CDR3 is TGTGCCAGCAGTGGTACCCCTGGGGGGGGCACTGAAGCTTTCTTT. It codes for CASSGTPGGGTEAFF.

This clone was recorded once. The rearrangement uses TRBV11-2 and TRBJ1-6; TRBD1 might be the D (6 bases). V was pared by 5 bases and J by 7 bases, with 9 bases between. Germline-derived CDR1 and CDR2 are SGHAT and FQNNGV. The CDR3 consists of 13 residues. The CDR3 coding sequence is TGTGCCAGCAGCCGTACAGGGAATTCACCCCTCCACTTT. Amino acids: CASSRTGNSPLHF.

This chain joins TRBV2 and TRBJ2-7; the D call may be TRBD1 or TRBD2 (6 bases each). This CDR3 has 15 amino acids. Trimming removed 3 bases from V and 0 bases from J, with 12 bases in between. Germline-derived CDR1 and CDR2 are SNHLY and FYNNEI. As DNA, the CDR3 is TGTGCCAGCAGTGATCCGGGGGCCATCTCCTACGAGCAGTACTTC. Protein: CASSDPGAISYEQYF.

The chain carries TRBV25-1 and TRBJ1-6, with D possibly being TRBD1 (5 bases). CDR1 is MGHDK and CDR2 is SYGVNS in the germline V gene. This CDR3 spans 13 amino acids. The V and J ends lost 6 bases and 8 bases respectively, with 11 bases between them. As DNA, the CDR3 is TGTGCCAGCAGGCGGGGGACGGATTCACCCCTCCACTTT. Its translation is CASRRGTDSPLHF.

V is TRBV4-2 and J is TRBJ2-3; 8 nucleotides align to TRBD1. The CDR3 is 16 residues long. Germline V CDR1 and CDR2: LGHNA, YNFKEQ. Trimming at V came to 3 bases and at J to 2 bases, leaving 7 bases not matched to a gene. For the CDR3, the DNA is TGTGCCAGCAGCCAGGACGGACAGGGTCTCACAGATACGCAGTATTTT. It yields the protein CASSQDGQGLTDTQYF.

The chain employs TRBV5-4 and TRBJ2-3, with D tentatively TRBD1 or TRBD2 (6 bases each). V was cut by 6 bases and J by 5 bases, with 22 bases left in between. Germline V CDR1 and CDR2: SGHNT, YYREEE (reference sequence). The CDR3 consists of 16 residues. The CDR3 coding sequence is TGTGCCAGCACCTCAAGGGGGGTCTCCCTAGGAGATACGCAGTATTTT. It codes for CASTSRGVSLGDTQYF.

DNA of the CDR3: TGTGCCAGTACAGATCAGACCTACAATGAGCAGTTCTTC. It yields the protein CASTDQTYNEQFF. The chain combines TRBV19 with TRBJ2-1; D is ambiguous. The germline gives CDR1 LNHDA, CDR2 SQIVND (reference sequence). The CDR3 consists of 13 residues. Trimming took 7 bases from V and 2 from J, leaving 9 bases between them.

There are a few counts of this clone. V is TRBV4-1 and J is TRBJ2-5, with D perhaps TRBD1 (6 bases). CDR1 and CDR2 from the germline V gene are MGHRA and YSYEKL. Trimming took 0 bases from V and 2 from J, leaving 16 bases between them. The CDR3 loop spans 17 amino acids. CDR3 protein: CASSQDRVRGRQETQYF. DNA for the CDR3: TGCGCCAGCAGCCAAGACCGGGTCAGGGGTCGTCAAGAGACCCAGTACTTC.

This clone has only a few counts. An end of the junction differs from the germline gene, which may be a read error. This sequence joins TRBV29-1 and TRBJ1-2; D uncertain. Germline CDR1 and CDR2: SQVTM and ANQGSEA. CDR3 size: 8 residues. The CDR3 protein is CSVEPGAF. CDR3 DNA sequence: TGCAGCGTTGAACCCGGCGCCTTC.

This sequence joins TRBV7-2 and TRBJ2-3; TRBD1 is a possible D gene (6 bases). Trimming stripped 5 bases from V and 6 bases from J, with 12 bases between. In germline, CDR1 is SGHTA, CDR2 FQGNSA. The CDR3 runs 13 residues. CDR3 nucleotide sequence: TGTGCCAGCAGCCCACAGGGTTATGATACGCAGTATTTT. Translating gives CASSPQGYDTQYF.

The rearrangement joins TRBV19 to TRBJ2-3; D is possibly TRBD1 or TRBD2 (6 bases each). CDR1 and CDR2 from the germline V gene are LNHDA and SQIVND (reference sequence). This CDR3 contains 16 residues. Trimming pared 8 bases from V and 3 bases from J, leaving 21 bases between. CDR3 residues: CASRRRRGAGTDTQYF. DNA for the CDR3: TGTGCCAGTCGAAGGCGAAGGGGGGCAGGGACAGATACGCAGTATTTT.

V usage is TRBV14 and J usage is TRBJ2-1; TRBD1 agrees at 12 bases. CDR1 and CDR2 from the germline V gene are SGHDN and FVKESK. This CDR3 is built from 16 residues. Losses at the gene ends were 2 bases for V and 9 bases for J; bases not matched to a gene: 8. For the CDR3, the DNA is TGTGCCAGCAGCCAAACCGGGACAGGGGGCTTTGGTGAGCAGTTCTTC. The encoded protein is CASSQTGTGGFGEQFF.

The chain couples TRBV11-3 to TRBJ1-6, with unresolved D. Germline CDR1 and CDR2: SGHNT and YENEEA. Trimming stripped 2 bases from V and 9 bases from J, with 8 bases between. This CDR3 is built from 13 residues. The CDR3 sequence: CASSLSGSSPLHF. The CDR3, as DNA: TGTGCCAGCAGCTTATCCGGTTCTTCACCCCTCCACTTT.

The V call is TRBV10-3, the J call TRBJ1-2, with no clear D. This CDR3 contains 13 residues. V gave up 10 bases and J gave up 1 base, with 13 bases separating them. Germline V gene data show CDR1 as ENHRY and CDR2 as SYGVKD. CDR3 in DNA: TGTGCCACCGGAGAGGGCAATAACTATGGCTACACCTTC. As protein: CATGEGNNYGYTF.

This sequence joins TRBV2 and TRBJ1-1; D is unresolved. The ends were cut back, 3 bases at V and 4 bases at J, with 21 bases in the middle. Germline-derived CDR1 and CDR2 are SNHLY and FYNNEI. This CDR3 is built from 17 residues. The CDR3 DNA reads as TGTGCCAGCAGTGACCGGGAAGGCTGGAGTTGGGGCACTGAAGCTTTCTTT. This codes for CASSDREGWSWGTEAFF. Looking up the rest from reference TRBV2 and TRBJ1-1 gives the full variable domain: EPEVTQTPSHQVTQMGQEVILRCVPISNHLYFYWYRQILGQKVEFLVSFYNNEISEKSEIFDDQFSVERPDGSNFTLKIRSTKLEDSAMYFCASSDREGWSWGTEAFFGQGTRLTVV.

This clone was recorded a few times. The rearrangement uses TRBV19 and TRBJ1-1; 8 bases are shared with TRBD1. CDR1 and CDR2 (germline): LNHDA, SQIVND (reference sequence). This CDR3 comprises 15 residues. Germline trimming cut 4 bases from V and 1 base from J; bases unmatched to any gene: 5. Here the CDR3 reads CASSRQGTPNTEAFF. In nucleotides, the CDR3 is TGTGCCAGTAGTAGACAGGGGACACCGAACACTGAAGCTTTCTTT.

The chain combines TRBV20-1 with TRBJ2-7, with D possibly being TRBD1 or TRBD2 (5 bases each). This CDR3 has 11 residues. With 7 bases removed from V and 7 bases from J, the gap between germline ends came to 14 bases. Per germline, CDR1 DFQATT and CDR2 SNEGSKA (reference sequence). CDR3 sequence: CSGRGAGEQYF. CDR3 bases: TGCAGTGGGAGAGGGGCGGGTGAGCAGTACTTC.

The gene calls are TRBV4-1 and TRBJ2-2; no firm D call. The germline V gene encodes CDR1 MGHRA and CDR2 YSYEKL. Trimming removed 1 base from V and 14 bases from J, with 8 bases in between. The CDR3 has 11 amino acids. The DNA for the CDR3 is TGCGCCAGCAGCCAAGGGGTGGGACTGTTTTTT. It specifies CASSQGVGLFF.

The chain is built from TRBV7-2 and TRBJ1-1; maybe TRBD1 (5 bases). Trimming shortened V by 5 bases and J by 1 base, and 14 bases separated the two germline ends. This CDR3 has 15 residues. Germline V gene data show CDR1 as SGHTA and CDR2 as FQGNSA. The DNA for the CDR3 is TGTGCCAGCAGCCCTGGGAGGGGAGGGAACACTGAAGCTTTCTTT. It codes for CASSPGRGGNTEAFF.